Listed below are T cell receptor beta chains from one sample, sequenced in a study of T-cell reconstitution after alpha-beta-depleted transplantation in children. TCRdb independently ran MiXCR on the PCR reads; one entry per CDR3 protein. Among a few hundred thousand distinct CDR3 sequences listed, around 13% were seen once. Sequenced material: PBMCs from the stem cell graft donor, taken from the stem cell graft. Receptor source: a human donor who donated a stem cell graft to a child with combined immunodeficiency. Both conserved end residues are part of each CDR3. D genes are given only for firm matches. Clone size is not always given. Where it is, it says once, few, many or a class for expanded clones.

>TRBD1|TRBV18|few|TRBJ1-2
CASSSDREGANYGYTF
TGTGCCAGCTCATCGGACAGGGAAGGGGCTAACTATGGCTACACCTTC
>-|TRBV16|few|TRBJ1-1
CASSPHTTEAFF
TGTGCCAGCAGCCCGCACACCACTGAAGCTTTCTTT
>TRBD1|TRBV12-3/TRBV12-4|many|TRBJ2-5
CASSLETGVETQYF
TGTGCCAGCAGTTTAGAGACAGGGGTAGAGACCCAGTACTTC
>TRBD1|TRBV12-3/TRBV12-4|-|TRBJ1-2
CASSSDRGRINYGYTF
TGTGCCAGCAGTTCGGACAGGGGGCGGATTAACTATGGCTACACCTTC
>-|TRBV12-3/TRBV12-4|many|TRBJ2-7
CASTFAGYYEQYF
TGTGCCAGCACCTTTGCGGGGTACTACGAGCAGTACTTC
>-|TRBV5-1|-|TRBJ2-5
CASSLDGRQTETQYF
TGCGCCAGCAGCTTGGACGGGAGACAAACTGAGACCCAGTACTTC
>-|TRBV20-1|few|TRBJ2-7
CSADRDNTYEQYF
TGCAGTGCCGACCGGGACAACACCTACGAGCAGTACTTC
>-|TRBV29-1|few|TRBJ1-2
CSVERDGGSYTF
TGCAGCGTTGAAAGGGACGGGGGGAGCTACACCTTC
>TRBD2|TRBV11-2|-|TRBJ2-5
CASSLGGLAGGFQETQYF
TGTGCCAGCAGCTTAGGGGGATTAGCGGGGGGTTTCCAAGAGACCCAGTACTTC
>-|TRBV6-2/TRBV6-3|-|TRBJ2-1
CASSFYRPDNEQFF
TGTGCCAGCAGTTTCTACAGGCCGGACAATGAGCAGTTCTTC
>-|TRBV6-5|-|TRBJ2-3
CASSYGRGQDTQYF
TGTGCCAGCAGTTACGGGCGGGGCCAGGATACGCAGTATTTT
>TRBD1|TRBV29-1|few|TRBJ1-2
CSALTGVGGYTF
TGCAGCGCCTTGACAGGGGTGGGTGGCTACACCTTC
>-|TRBV12-3/TRBV12-4|-|TRBJ2-1
CASSLGSSPPGNEQFF
TGTGCCAGCAGTTTAGGGTCCTCCCCTCCTGGGAATGAGCAGTTCTTC
>TRBD2|TRBV27|few|TRBJ2-7
CASSPSGVHYEQYF
TGTGCCAGCAGCCCGAGCGGGGTCCACTACGAGCAGTACTTC
>-|TRBV6-1|once|TRBJ2-1
CVTSENAAEQFF
TGTGTCACCAGTGAAAATGCGGCGGAGCAGTTCTTC
>-|TRBV13|-|TRBJ2-1
CASSSDSGRAYNEQFF
TGTGCCAGCAGCTCCGATAGCGGCCGAGCTTACAATGAGCAGTTCTTC
>-|TRBV29-1|many|TRBJ2-7
CSVVEAYEQYF
TGCAGCGTTGTCGAAGCCTACGAGCAGTACTTC
>TRBD2|TRBV5-1|many|TRBJ2-5
CASSLASGRSQETQYF
TGCGCCAGCAGCTTGGCTAGCGGGAGGTCCCAAGAGACCCAGTACTTC
>-|TRBV2|few|TRBJ1-5
CASSDGDDNQPQHF
TGTGCCAGCAGTGACGGGGATGACAATCAGCCCCAGCATTTT
>-|TRBV7-2|many|TRBJ2-2
CASSLDPVLSGELFF
TGTGCCAGCAGCTTAGATCCAGTCCTTAGCGGGGAGCTGTTTTTT